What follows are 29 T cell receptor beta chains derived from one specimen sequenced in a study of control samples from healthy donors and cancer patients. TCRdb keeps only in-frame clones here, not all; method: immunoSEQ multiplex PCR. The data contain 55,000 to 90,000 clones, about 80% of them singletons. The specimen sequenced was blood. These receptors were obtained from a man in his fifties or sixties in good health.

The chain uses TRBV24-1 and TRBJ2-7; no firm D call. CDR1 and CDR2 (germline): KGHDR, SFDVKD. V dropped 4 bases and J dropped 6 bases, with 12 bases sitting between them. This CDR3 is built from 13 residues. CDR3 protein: CATSEAGSFEQYF. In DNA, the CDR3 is TGTGCCACCAGTGAGGCAGGAAGTTTCGAGCAGTACTTC.

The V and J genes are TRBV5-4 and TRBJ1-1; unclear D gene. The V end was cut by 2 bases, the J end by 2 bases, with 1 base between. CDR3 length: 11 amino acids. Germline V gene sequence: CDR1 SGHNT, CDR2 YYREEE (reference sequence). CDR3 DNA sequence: TGTGCCAGCAGCTTTAACACTGAAGCTTTCTTT. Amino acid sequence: CASSFNTEAFF.

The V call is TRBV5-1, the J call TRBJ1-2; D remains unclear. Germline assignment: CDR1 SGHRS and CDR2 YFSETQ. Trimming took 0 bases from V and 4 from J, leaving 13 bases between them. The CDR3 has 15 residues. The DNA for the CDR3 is TGCGCCAGCAGCTTGGGGGAGGGTTGGATCTATGGCTACACCTTC. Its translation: CASSLGEGWIYGYTF.

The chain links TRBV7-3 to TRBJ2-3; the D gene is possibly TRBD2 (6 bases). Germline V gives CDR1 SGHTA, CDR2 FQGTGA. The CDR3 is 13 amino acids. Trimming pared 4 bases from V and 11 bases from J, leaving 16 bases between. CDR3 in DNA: TGTGCCAGCAGCTCCCTCAGCGGGTCGTGGCAGTATTTT. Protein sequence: CASSSLSGSWQYF. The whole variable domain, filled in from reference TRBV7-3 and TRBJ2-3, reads GAGVSQTPSNKVTEKGKYVELRCDPISGHTALYWYRQSLGQGPEFLIYFQGTGAADDSGLPNDRFFAVRPEGSVSTLKIQRTERGDSAVYLCASSSLSGSWQYFGPGTRLTVL.

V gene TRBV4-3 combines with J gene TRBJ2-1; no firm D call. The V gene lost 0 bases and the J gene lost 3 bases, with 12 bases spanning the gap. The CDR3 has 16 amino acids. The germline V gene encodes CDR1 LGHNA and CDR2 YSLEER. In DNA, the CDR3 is TGCGCCAGCAGCCAAGATGAGTTCATGAACTACAATGAGCAGTTCTTC. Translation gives CASSQDEFMNYNEQFF.

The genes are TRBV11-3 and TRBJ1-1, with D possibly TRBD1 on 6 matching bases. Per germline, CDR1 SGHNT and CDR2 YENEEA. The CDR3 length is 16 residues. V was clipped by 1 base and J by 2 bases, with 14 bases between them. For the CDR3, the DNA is TGTGCCAGCAGCTTAGCCTTTTCGGGGGCTAACACTGAAGCTTTCTTT. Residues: CASSLAFSGANTEAFF.

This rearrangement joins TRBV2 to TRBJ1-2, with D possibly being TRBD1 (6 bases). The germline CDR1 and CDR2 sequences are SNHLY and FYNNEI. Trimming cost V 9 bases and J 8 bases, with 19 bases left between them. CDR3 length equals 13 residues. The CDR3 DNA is TGTGCCAGGACCCCCCCGGGGGCGTGGGGCTACACCTTC. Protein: CARTPPGAWGYTF. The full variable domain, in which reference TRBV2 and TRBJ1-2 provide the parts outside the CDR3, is EPEVTQTPSHQVTQMGQEVILRCVPISNHLYFYWYRQILGQKVEFLVSFYNNEISEKSEIFDDQFSVERPDGSNFTLKIRSTKLEDSAMYFCARTPPGAWGYTFGSGTRLTVV.

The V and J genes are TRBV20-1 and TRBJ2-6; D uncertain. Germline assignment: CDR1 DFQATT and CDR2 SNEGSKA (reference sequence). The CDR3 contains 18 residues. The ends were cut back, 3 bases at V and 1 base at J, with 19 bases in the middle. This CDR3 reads CSASPPVTEQSGANVLTF. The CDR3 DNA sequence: TGCAGTGCTAGTCCCCCCGTGACCGAGCAATCTGGGGCCAACGTCCTGACTTTC.

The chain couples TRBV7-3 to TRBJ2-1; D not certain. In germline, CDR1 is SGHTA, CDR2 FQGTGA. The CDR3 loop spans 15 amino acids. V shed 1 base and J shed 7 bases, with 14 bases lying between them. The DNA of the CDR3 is TGTGCCAGCAGCTTAAAGGGTAGTCGTGAAAATGAGCAGTTCTTC. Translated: CASSLKGSRENEQFF.

The CDR3 sequence: CASSLRSNQPQHF. The CDR3 DNA reads as TGTGCCAGCAGCTTGAGGTCCAATCAGCCCCAGCATTTT. The chain uses TRBV5-6 and TRBJ1-5; D is ambiguous. This CDR3 is 13 amino acids long. V was clipped by 1 base and J by 3 bases, with 5 bases between them. Germline-derived CDR1 and CDR2 are SGHDT and YYEEEE.

The CDR3 here is CASSRNTEAFF. CDR3 coding DNA: TGTGCCAGCAGTAGGAACACTGAAGCTTTCTTT. The rearrangement joins TRBV12-3 or TRBV12-4 to TRBJ1-1; D remains ambiguous. The CDR3 extends over 11 amino acids. V shed 5 bases and J shed 1 base, with 2 bases lying between them.

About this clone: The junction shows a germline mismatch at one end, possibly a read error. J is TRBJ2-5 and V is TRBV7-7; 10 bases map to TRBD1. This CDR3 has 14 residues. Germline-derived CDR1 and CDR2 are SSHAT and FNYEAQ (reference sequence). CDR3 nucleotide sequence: TGTGCTAGCAGCACCGGGACAGGGGCCGAAACCCAGTACTTC. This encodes CASSTGTGAETQYF.

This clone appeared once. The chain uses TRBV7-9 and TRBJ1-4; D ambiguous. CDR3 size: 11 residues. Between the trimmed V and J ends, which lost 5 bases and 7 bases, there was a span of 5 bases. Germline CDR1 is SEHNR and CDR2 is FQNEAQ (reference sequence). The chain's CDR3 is CASSAGEKLFF. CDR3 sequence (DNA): TGTGCCAGCAGCGCCGGTGAAAAACTGTTTTTT.

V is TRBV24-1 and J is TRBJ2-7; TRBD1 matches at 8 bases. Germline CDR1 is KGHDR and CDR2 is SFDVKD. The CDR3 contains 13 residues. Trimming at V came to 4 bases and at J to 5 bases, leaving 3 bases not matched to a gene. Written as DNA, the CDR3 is TGTGCCACCAGTGACTCGGACAGGGACGAGCAGTACTTC. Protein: CATSDSDRDEQYF.

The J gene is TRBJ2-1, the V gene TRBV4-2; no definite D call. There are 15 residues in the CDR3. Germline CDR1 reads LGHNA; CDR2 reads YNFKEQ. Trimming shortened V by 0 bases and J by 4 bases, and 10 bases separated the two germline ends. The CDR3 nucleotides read TGTGCCAGCAGCCAAGAGCAGGCCCGATACAATGAGCAGTTCTTC. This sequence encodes CASSQEQARYNEQFF.

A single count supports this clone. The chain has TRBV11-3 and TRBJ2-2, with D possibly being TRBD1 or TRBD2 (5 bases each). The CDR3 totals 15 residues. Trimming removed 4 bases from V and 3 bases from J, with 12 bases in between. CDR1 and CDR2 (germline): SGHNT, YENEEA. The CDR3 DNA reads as TGTGCCAGCAGCTCTACTAGGGGCGACACCGGGGAGCTGTTTTTT. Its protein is CASSSTRGDTGELFF.

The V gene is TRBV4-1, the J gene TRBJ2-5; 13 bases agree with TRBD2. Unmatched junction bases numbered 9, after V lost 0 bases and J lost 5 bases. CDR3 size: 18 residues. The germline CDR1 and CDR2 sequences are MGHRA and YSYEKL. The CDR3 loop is CASSQEAGLAGARETQYF. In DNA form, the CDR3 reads TGCGCCAGCAGCCAAGAAGCAGGACTAGCGGGGGCTAGGGAGACCCAGTACTTC.

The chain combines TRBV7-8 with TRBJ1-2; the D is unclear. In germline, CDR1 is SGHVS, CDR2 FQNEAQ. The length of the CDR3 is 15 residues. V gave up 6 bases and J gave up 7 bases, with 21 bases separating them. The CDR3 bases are TGTGCCAGCAGTCCACAGAGGTCAAGGGTGGGTGGCTACACCTTC. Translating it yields CASSPQRSRVGGYTF.

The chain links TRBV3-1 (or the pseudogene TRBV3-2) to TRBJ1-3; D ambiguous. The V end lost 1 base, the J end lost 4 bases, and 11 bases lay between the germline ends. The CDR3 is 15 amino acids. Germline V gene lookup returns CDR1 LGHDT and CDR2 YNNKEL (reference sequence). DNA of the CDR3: TGTGCCAGCAGCCAAGGATTTGCTTCAGGAAACACCATATATTTT. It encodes CASSQGFASGNTIYF.

This CDR3 reads CASSPGPNDEQYF. In DNA, the CDR3 is TGTGCCAGCAGCCCCGGACCGAACGACGAGCAGTACTTC. This rearrangement joins TRBV7-3 to TRBJ2-7, with unresolved D. The CDR3 is 13 residues long. Trimming shortened V by 5 bases and J by 5 bases, and 13 bases separated the two germline ends. CDR1 and CDR2 (germline): SGHTA, FQGTGA.

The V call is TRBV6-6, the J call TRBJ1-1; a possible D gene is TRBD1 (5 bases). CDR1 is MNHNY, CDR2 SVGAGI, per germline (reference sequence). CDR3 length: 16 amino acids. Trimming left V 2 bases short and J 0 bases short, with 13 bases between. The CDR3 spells CASSYDRSTMNTEAFF. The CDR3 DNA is TGTGCCAGCAGTTACGACAGAAGTACCATGAACACTGAAGCTTTCTTT.

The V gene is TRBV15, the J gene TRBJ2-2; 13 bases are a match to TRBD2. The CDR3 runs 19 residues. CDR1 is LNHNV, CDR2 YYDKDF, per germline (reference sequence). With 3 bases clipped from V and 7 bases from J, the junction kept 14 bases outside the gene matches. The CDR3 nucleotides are TGTGCCACCAGCAGCATCTTTGATACTAGCGGGGGGGCAATCGGGGAGCTGTTTTTT. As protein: CATSSIFDTSGGAIGELFF.

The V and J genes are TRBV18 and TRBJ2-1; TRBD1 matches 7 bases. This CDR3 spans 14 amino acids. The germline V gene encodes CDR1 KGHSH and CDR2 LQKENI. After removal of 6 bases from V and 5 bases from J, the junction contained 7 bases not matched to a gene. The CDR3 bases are TGTGCCAGCTCGTTCCGGGACAGTGACAATGAGCAGTTCTTC. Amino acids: CASSFRDSDNEQFF.

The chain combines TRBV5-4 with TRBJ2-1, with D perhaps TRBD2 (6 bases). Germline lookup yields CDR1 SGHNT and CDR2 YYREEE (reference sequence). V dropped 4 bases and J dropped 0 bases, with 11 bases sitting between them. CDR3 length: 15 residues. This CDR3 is CASSHRGGSYNEQFF. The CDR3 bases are TGTGCCAGCAGCCATCGGGGAGGCTCCTACAATGAGCAGTTCTTC. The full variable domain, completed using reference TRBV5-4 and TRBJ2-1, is ETGVTQSPTHLIKTRGQQVTLRCSSQSGHNTVSWYQQALGQGPQFIFQYYREEENGRGNFPPRFSGLQFPNYSSELNVNALELDDSALYLCASSHRGGSYNEQFFGPGTRLTVL.

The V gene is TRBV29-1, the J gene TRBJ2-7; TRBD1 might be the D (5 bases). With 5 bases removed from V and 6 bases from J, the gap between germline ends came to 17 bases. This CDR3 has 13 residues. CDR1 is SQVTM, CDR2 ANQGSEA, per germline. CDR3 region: CSVIDRPAGEQYF. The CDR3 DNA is TGCAGCGTTATAGACAGACCCGCAGGCGAGCAGTACTTC.

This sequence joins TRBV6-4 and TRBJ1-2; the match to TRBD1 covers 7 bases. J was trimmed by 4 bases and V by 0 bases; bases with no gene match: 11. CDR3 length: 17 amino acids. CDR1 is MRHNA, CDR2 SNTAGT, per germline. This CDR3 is CASSDSKSGQLPYGYTF. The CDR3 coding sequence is TGTGCCAGCAGTGACTCGAAATCGGGACAGCTTCCCTATGGCTACACCTTC.

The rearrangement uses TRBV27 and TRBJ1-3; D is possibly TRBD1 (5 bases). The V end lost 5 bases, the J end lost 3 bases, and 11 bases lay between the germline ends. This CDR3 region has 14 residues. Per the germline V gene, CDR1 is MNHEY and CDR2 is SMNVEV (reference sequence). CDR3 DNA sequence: TGTGCCAGCAGTCTTGGGGCCTATGGAAACACCATATATTTT. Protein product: CASSLGAYGNTIYF.

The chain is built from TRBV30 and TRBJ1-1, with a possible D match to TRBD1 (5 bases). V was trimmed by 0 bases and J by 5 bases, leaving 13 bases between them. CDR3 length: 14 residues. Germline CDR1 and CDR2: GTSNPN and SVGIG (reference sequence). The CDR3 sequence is CAWSVLPGFTEAFF. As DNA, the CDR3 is TGTGCCTGGAGTGTACTCCCAGGGTTTACTGAAGCTTTCTTT.

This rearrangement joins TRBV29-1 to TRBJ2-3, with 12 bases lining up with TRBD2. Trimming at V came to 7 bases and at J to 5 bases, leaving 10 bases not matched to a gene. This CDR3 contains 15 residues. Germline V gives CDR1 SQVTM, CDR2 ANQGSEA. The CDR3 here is CSAARLAGALDTQYF. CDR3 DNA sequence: TGCAGCGCCGCGCGACTAGCGGGAGCCTTAGATACGCAGTATTTT.